This TCR beta chain was identified during a study of blood T cell repertoires in COVID-19. Study background: Specimens from acute and convalescent COVID-19 originated in the United States, Italy and Spain. Nucleic acid was either cDNA or gDNA, and it came from T cells, B-cell-depleted T cells, or PBMCs.

In the original analysis: Using reference gene primer amplification, nucleated cell counts were estimated. Method: immunoSEQ multiplex PCR; TCRdb's copy keeps in-frame clones and lacks some. V and J calls and clone size are given by that table; D and trimming were obtained from the DNA. Among some 98,000 clones, 70% to 85% were seen once, and the ten largest hold 25%. CDR3 size: 15 residues. V was trimmed by 2 bases and J by 4 bases, leaving 9 bases between them. The germline CDR1 and CDR2 sequences are MNHNS and SASEGT. The sequenced sample was peripheral blood. The chain joins TRBV6-1 to TRBJ1-6; possibly TRBD1 for D (6 bases). The TCR was taken from a man aged 55 to 69 with acute or convalescent COVID-19. CDR3 residues: CASSEKDRYNSPLHF. The CDR3 DNA sequence: TGTGCCAGCAGTGAAAAGGACAGATATAATTCACCCCTCCACTTT.